This passage covers 10 T cell receptor beta chains from one sample sequenced in a study of T cells in Graves' hyperthyroidism and ophthalmopathy. TCR beta CDR3 regions were amplified from RNA transcripts. The HTBI set primed first-round TCR CDR3 RT-PCR. One entry per CDR3 protein, called by TCRdb with MiXCR from the multiplex PCR reads. Here the sample spans a few hundred thousand distinct CDR3 sequences, 16% being singletons. The sample taken for sequencing was blood. The receptors stem from a woman between 40 and 50 years old with Graves' ophthalmopathy.

This clonotype was seen more than once but under ten times. The chain couples TRBV19 to TRBJ2-5; D gene uncertain. Germline loops: CDR1 LNHDA, CDR2 SQIVND (reference sequence). V was cut by 1 base and J by 5 bases, with 14 bases left in between. This CDR3 has 15 amino acids. CDR3 in DNA: TGTGCCAGTAGTATAGGTCTCTTAGGTGGCGAGACCCAGTACTTC. It specifies CASSIGLLGGETQYF.

In its sample, this clonotype was seen many times. The V call is TRBV12-3 or TRBV12-4, the J call TRBJ1-1; D is unresolved. The CDR3 spans 13 residues. Trimming removed 3 bases from V and 3 bases from J, with 8 bases in between. Here the CDR3 reads CASSLRVDTEAFF. Written as DNA, the CDR3 is TGTGCCAGCAGTTTGAGGGTGGACACTGAAGCTTTCTTT.

This clonotype was seen more than once but under ten times. This chain connects TRBV2 to TRBJ2-7; 13 bases map to TRBD2. Germline CDR1 SNHLY, CDR2 FYNNEI. This CDR3 spans 15 amino acids. After removal of 7 bases from V and 0 bases from J, the junction contained 3 bases not matched to a gene. DNA of the CDR3: TGTGCCAGCACCCGGACTAGCGGGAGCTCCTACGAGCAGTACTTC. Protein product: CASTRTSGSSYEQYF.

This clonotype was seen a few times. The rearrangement uses TRBV5-5 and TRBJ1-3, with D uncertain. This CDR3 has 16 amino acids. Germline V lookup: CDR1 SGHKS, CDR2 YYEKEE (reference sequence). V lost 2 bases to trimming and J lost 0 bases, with 12 bases between them. In DNA form, the CDR3 reads TGTGCCAGCAGCTTCCGGAGGGCAGCCTCTGGAAACACCATATATTTT. It is translated as CASSFRRAASGNTIYF. The whole variable domain, remainder taken from reference TRBV5-5 and TRBJ1-3, is DAGVTQSPTHLIKTRGQQVTLRCSPISGHKSVSWYQQVLGQGPQFIFQYYEKEERGRGNFPDRFSARQFPNYSSELNVNALLLGDSALYLCASSFRRAASGNTIYFGEGSWLTVV.

This sequence joins TRBV12-3 or TRBV12-4 and TRBJ2-3, with D possibly being TRBD1 (7 bases). Trimming removed 2 bases from V and 11 bases from J, with 17 bases in between. This CDR3 spans 14 amino acids. The CDR3 reads CASSLSGGPYVQYF. In nucleotides, the CDR3 is TGTGCCAGCAGTTTATCAGGGGGGCCGTATGTGCAGTATTTT.

This clonotype was recorded at least ten times. One end of the junction does not line up with germline, which may come from a read error. This chain links TRBV7-3 with TRBJ1-1; weak D call: TRBD1 (6 bases). Germline CDR1 and CDR2: SGHTA and FQGTGA. This CDR3 has 15 amino acids. The CDR3 nucleotides are TGTGCCAGCAGCCTAACGCAGGGGCCGAACACTGAAGCTTTCTTT. This sequence encodes CASSLTQGPNTEAFF.

There are many counts of this clonotype. One end of the junction fails to match germline, which may point to a read error. This CDR3 is CASSLTSGSYEQYF. CDR3 DNA sequence: TGTGCCAGCAGCCTGACTAGCGGGTCCTACGAGCAGTACTTC. V and J are TRBV5-1 and TRBJ2-7; 10 nucleotides line up with TRBD2. CDR1 is SGHRS and CDR2 is YFSETQ in the germline V gene. This CDR3 has 14 residues.

Many counts were recorded for this clonotype. The rearrangement links TRBV12-3 or TRBV12-4 to TRBJ1-4; no clear D. V was clipped by 5 bases and J by 7 bases, with 14 bases between them. This CDR3 has 14 amino acids. In nucleotides, the CDR3 is TGTGCCAGCAGTCGACCATGGCGGAGTGAAAAACTGTTTTTT. Its protein product is CASSRPWRSEKLFF.

This clonotype was seen at least ten times. The rearrangement links TRBV30 to TRBJ2-1; perhaps TRBD2 as D (6 bases). Trimming cost V 0 bases and J 8 bases, with 14 bases left between them. This CDR3 has 14 residues. Germline-derived CDR1 and CDR2 are GTSNPN and SVGIG (reference sequence). The CDR3 loop reads CAWSVLREPDEQFF. The CDR3 DNA reads TGTGCCTGGAGTGTACTACGGGAGCCTGATGAGCAGTTCTTC.

This clonotype was detected many times. V is TRBV7-8 and J is TRBJ2-3; D gene unclear. Germline V gives CDR1 SGHVS, CDR2 FQNEAQ. The CDR3 has 14 amino acids. The V gene lost 2 bases and the J gene lost 5 bases, with 11 bases spanning the gap. In DNA, the CDR3 is TGTGCCAGCAGCTTAACCCTGCCCGGAGATACGCAGTATTTT. Amino acids: CASSLTLPGDTQYF.